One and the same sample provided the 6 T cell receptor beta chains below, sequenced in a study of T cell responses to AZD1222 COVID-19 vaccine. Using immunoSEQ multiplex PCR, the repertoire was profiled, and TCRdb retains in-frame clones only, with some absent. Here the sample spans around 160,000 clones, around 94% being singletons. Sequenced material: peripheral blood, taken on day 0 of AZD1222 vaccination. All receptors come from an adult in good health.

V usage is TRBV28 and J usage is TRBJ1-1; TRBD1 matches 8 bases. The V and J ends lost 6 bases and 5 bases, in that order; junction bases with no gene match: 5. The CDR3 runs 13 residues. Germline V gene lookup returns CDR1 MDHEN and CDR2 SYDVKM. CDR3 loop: CASRTGVMTEAFF. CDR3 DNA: TGTGCCAGCAGGACAGGGGTGATGACTGAAGCTTTCTTT. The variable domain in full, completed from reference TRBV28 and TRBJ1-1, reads DVKVTQSSRYLVKRTGEKVFLECVQDMDHENMFWYRQDPGLGLRLIYFSYDVKMKEKGDIPEGYSVSREKKERFSLILESASTNQTSMYLCASRTGVMTEAFFGQGTRLTVV.

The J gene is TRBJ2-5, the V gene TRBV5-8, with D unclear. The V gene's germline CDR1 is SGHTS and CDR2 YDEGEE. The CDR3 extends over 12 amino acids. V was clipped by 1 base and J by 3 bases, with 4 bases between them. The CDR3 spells CASSLFEETQYF. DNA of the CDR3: TGTGCCAGCAGCTTGTTTGAAGAGACCCAGTACTTC.

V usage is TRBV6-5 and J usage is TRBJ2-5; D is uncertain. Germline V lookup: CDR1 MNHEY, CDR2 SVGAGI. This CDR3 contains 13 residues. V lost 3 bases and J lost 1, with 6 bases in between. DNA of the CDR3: TGTGCCAGCAGTTATGGGGTCCAAGAGACCCAGTACTTC. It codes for CASSYGVQETQYF.

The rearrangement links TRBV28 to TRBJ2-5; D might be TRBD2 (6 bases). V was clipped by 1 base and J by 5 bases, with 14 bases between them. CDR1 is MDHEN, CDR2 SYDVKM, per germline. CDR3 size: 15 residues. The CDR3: CASSLLGGAGETQYF. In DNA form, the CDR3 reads TGTGCCAGCAGTTTATTGGGCGGGGCCGGGGAGACCCAGTACTTC.

CDR3 sequence (DNA): TGTGCCATCAGTGAGTCGAACCCCCCTAAGGAGTTCTTC. Amino acid sequence: CAISESNPPKEFF. The chain carries TRBV10-3 and TRBJ2-1; D is unresolved. The CDR3 is made up of 13 amino acids. Germline CDR1 reads ENHRY; CDR2 reads SYGVKD. Trimming cost V 0 bases and J 14 bases, with 14 bases left between them.

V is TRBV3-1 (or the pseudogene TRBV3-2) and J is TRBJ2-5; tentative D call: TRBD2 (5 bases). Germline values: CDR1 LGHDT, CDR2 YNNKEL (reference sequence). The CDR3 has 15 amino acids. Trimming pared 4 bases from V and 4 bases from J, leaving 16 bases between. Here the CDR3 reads CASSRLFGLRETQYF. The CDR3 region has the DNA TGTGCCAGCAGCCGGCTTTTCGGACTCAGAGAGACCCAGTACTTC.